This entry features one T cell receptor (beta chain) sequence. Its antigen is as yet unknown. This sample stems from a study of Ad26.COV2.S vaccination and SARS-CoV-2 variants. Turning to the study itself: Participant was drawn from the COV1001 Ad26.COV2.S trial arm. Study conclusions and caveats: Placebo and vaccine recipients had non-spike TCR breadth that was similar.

This table comes from immunoSEQ multiplex PCR, and its TCRdb copy is limited to in-frame clones, with some not included. The repertoire has roughly 320,000 clones, roughly 91% of them found once; the top ten carry more than 3%. Stated treatment: roughly 18 received Ad26.COV2.S at low or high dose, single or two shots; about 5 received placebo; per-sample allocation not given. Sampling was done on day 63 after the first vaccine or placebo injection. This CDR3 is built from 15 residues. V lost 8 bases to trimming and J lost 0 bases, with 13 bases between them. CDR1 and CDR2 from the germline V gene are LNHDA and SQIVND (reference sequence).

V usage is TRBV19 and J usage is TRBJ1-4; D is uncertain. This sample comprised peripheral blood, obtained in a trial of Ad26.COV2.S vaccine versus placebo. The sequence came from a person between 18 and 60 years old who received the Ad26.COV2.S COVID-19 vaccine or a placebo. CDR3 DNA: TGTGCCAGTTCTTCCCAGGTTGCAACTAATGAAAAACTGTTTTTT. This codes for CASSSQVATNEKLFF. Drawing the rest from reference TRBV19 and TRBJ1-4, the complete variable domain is DGGITQSPKYLFRKEGQNVTLSCEQNLNHDAMYWYRQDPGQGLRLIYYSQIVNDFQKGDIAEGYSVSREKKESFPLTVTSAQKNPTAFYLCASSSQVATNEKLFFGSGTQLSVL.